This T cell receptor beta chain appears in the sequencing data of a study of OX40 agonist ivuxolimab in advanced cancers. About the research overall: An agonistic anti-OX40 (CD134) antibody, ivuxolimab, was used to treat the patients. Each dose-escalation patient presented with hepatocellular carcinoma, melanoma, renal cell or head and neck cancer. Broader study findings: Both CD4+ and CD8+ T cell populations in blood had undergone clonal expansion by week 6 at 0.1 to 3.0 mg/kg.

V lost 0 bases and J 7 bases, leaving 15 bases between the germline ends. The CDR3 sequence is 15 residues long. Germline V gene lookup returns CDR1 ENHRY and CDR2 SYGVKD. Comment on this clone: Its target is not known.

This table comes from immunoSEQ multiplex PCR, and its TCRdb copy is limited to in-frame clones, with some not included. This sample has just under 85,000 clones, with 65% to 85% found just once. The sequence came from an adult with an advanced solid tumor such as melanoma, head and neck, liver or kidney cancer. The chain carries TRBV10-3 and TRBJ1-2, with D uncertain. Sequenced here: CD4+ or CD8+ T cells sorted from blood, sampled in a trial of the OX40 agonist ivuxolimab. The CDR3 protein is CAISESEPHLGGYTF. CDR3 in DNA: TGTGCCATCAGTGAGTCGGAGCCGCACCTTGGTGGCTACACCTTC.